The next 21 T cell receptor beta chains were all read from a single sample in a study of shared T cell receptors in the human thymus (dated by TCRdb to the early 2020s). Library preparation employed the immunoSEQ multiplex PCR assay. Held by TCRdb, this immuneACCESS table contains in-frame sequences only and omits some clones. Under half of the omission traces to an unresolved V gene where checked; the cause of the rest is unknown. In this sample the table shows some 760,000 clones, approximately 85% of which occur a single time. Under 0.012% of the sample is in the top ten clones. These data were also reused for a study on human thymus T cells.

The sample consisted of thymocytes. The receptors here all came from a girl in the first two years of life with a congenital heart defect. Donor details come from another sample of the same person, matched by shared clones.

V usage is TRBV11-2 and J usage is TRBJ1-2, with D tentatively TRBD1 (6 bases). This CDR3 is built from 17 residues. CDR1 SGHAT and CDR2 FQNNGV come from the germline V gene. V was cut by 2 bases and J by 3 bases, with 19 bases left in between. The CDR3, as DNA: TGTGCCAGCAGCTTAATATTAGAGGGACACGGCTACTATGGCTACACCTTC. It specifies CASSLILEGHGYYGYTF.

V is TRBV4-2 and J is TRBJ1-5, with 10 bases aligning to TRBD1. The CDR3 runs 19 residues. Per the germline V gene, CDR1 is LGHNA and CDR2 is YNFKEQ. The junction had 10 bases not matched to a gene; V was cut back by 0 bases and J by 2 bases. The CDR3 spells CASSQDPLPGTGGNQPQHF. In DNA, the CDR3 is TGTGCCAGCAGCCAAGATCCCTTGCCCGGGACAGGGGGCAATCAGCCCCAGCATTTT.

V is TRBV12-5 and J is TRBJ1-1; tentative D call: TRBD1 (5 bases). Looked up from germline, CDR1 is LGHNT and CDR2 is FRNRAP. Trimming removed 6 bases at V and 0 bases at J, with 11 bases between. This CDR3 is 14 amino acids long. CDR3 sequence reads: CASGFTGLNTEAFF. The CDR3 coding sequence is TGTGCTAGTGGCTTTACAGGATTGAACACTGAAGCTTTCTTT.

This chain joins TRBV29-1 and TRBJ1-1; 8 nucleotides agree with TRBD1. V dropped 4 bases and J dropped 4; count of bases not matched to a gene: 14. This CDR3 spans 16 amino acids. Germline CDR1 and CDR2: SQVTM and ANQGSEA. The CDR3 nucleotides read TGCAGCGTTGGGGGTGGCGGCAGGGGGCGGGGCACTGAAGCTTTCTTT. Its translation is CSVGGGGRGRGTEAFF.

V usage is TRBV5-6 and J usage is TRBJ2-5; possible D gene TRBD2, 6 bases. The V end lost 2 bases, the J end lost 1 base, and 21 bases lay between the germline ends. CDR1 and CDR2 from the germline V gene are SGHDT and YYEEEE. CDR3 length: 18 residues. The DNA for the CDR3 is TGTGCCAGCAGCTTAAAGGGACTGGGGCCCGACGGCCAAGAGACCCAGTACTTC. Amino acid sequence: CASSLKGLGPDGQETQYF.

This sequence joins TRBV5-4 and TRBJ1-2, with D maybe TRBD1 (6 bases). V was clipped by 4 bases and J by 4 bases, with 23 bases between them. Per the germline V gene, CDR1 is SGHNT and CDR2 is YYREEE (reference sequence). The CDR3 runs 17 residues. CDR3 sequence reads: CASSIANREGRGYGYTF. CDR3 coding DNA: TGTGCCAGCAGCATAGCCAACAGGGAGGGGCGTGGCTATGGCTACACCTTC.

The rearrangement joins TRBV5-6 to TRBJ2-5; 10 nucleotides align to TRBD2. The ends lost 5 bases at V and 2 bases at J; junction bases unmatched: 3. CDR3 length: 14 amino acids. Germline assignment: CDR1 SGHDT and CDR2 YYEEEE. CDR3 in amino acids: CASSRTSGQETQYF. Written as DNA, the CDR3 is TGTGCCAGCAGTCGGACTAGCGGACAAGAGACCCAGTACTTC.

This chain connects TRBV10-3 to TRBJ1-2, with 7 bases matching TRBD1. Germline V gene sequence: CDR1 ENHRY, CDR2 SYGVKD. There are 12 residues in the CDR3. V was pared by 6 bases and J by 7 bases, with 5 bases of the junction left unmatched. CDR3 DNA sequence: TGTGCCATCAGGAGACAGGGCGGTGGCTACACCTTC. It is translated as CAIRRQGGGYTF.

The chain links TRBV6-1 to TRBJ1-2; 9 bases are shared with TRBD1. This CDR3 is built from 17 residues. The ends lost 4 bases at V and 5 bases at J; junction bases unmatched: 14. The germline V gene has CDR1 MNHNS and CDR2 SASEGT. This chain's CDR3 is CASSAGRGTGGAYGYTF. CDR3 DNA: TGTGCCAGCAGTGCTGGCCGGGGCACAGGGGGCGCGTATGGCTACACCTTC.

The gene calls are TRBV4-3 and TRBJ1-4; 7 bases line up with TRBD1. V gave up 1 base and J gave up 1 base; unmatched junction bases: 6. The CDR3 runs to 17 residues. Germline V gene data show CDR1 as LGHNA and CDR2 as YSLEER. In nucleotides, the CDR3 is TGCGCCAGCAGCCAAGGGCCCCACAGGGGAACTAATGAAAAACTGTTTTTT. Translated: CASSQGPHRGTNEKLFF.

The rearrangement links TRBV2 to TRBJ2-4; maybe TRBD2 (5 bases). Trimming removed 6 bases at V and 9 bases at J, with 15 bases between. The CDR3 runs to 13 residues. Germline CDR1 SNHLY, CDR2 FYNNEI. The CDR3 DNA sequence: TGTGCCAGCAGGCCGCTCGGGGAGCCCATTCAGTACTTC. Its translation: CASRPLGEPIQYF.

The rearrangement uses TRBV7-6 and TRBJ2-3, with TRBD2 matching over 10 bases. With 2 bases clipped from V and 4 bases from J, the junction kept 3 bases outside the gene matches. Germline assignment: CDR1 SGHVS and CDR2 FNYEAQ. The CDR3 length is 15 residues. This CDR3 reads CASSLLAGEPDTQYF. The DNA for the CDR3 is TGTGCCAGCAGCTTACTAGCGGGGGAACCAGATACGCAGTATTTT.

This clone occurred once. The chain combines TRBV28 with TRBJ2-1, with TRBD1 identical over 7 bases. Germline V lookup: CDR1 MDHEN, CDR2 SYDVKM. V dropped 5 bases and J dropped 7; count of bases not matched to a gene: 14. The CDR3 runs 16 residues. Written as DNA, the CDR3 is TGTGCCAGCAGTCCGTTAATACCCTCGACAGGGAATGAGCAGTTCTTC. It yields the protein CASSPLIPSTGNEQFF.

The chain is built from TRBV13 and TRBJ1-3; no reliable D call. The germline CDR1 and CDR2 sequences are PRHDT and FYEKMQ (reference sequence). The CDR3 runs to 19 residues. Between the trimmed V and J ends, which lost 0 bases and 0 bases, there was a span of 18 bases. Written as DNA, the CDR3 is TGTGCCAGCAGCTTAGGCCCCGCCGCATCAGAGGGCTCTGGAAACACCATATATTTT. It specifies CASSLGPAASEGSGNTIYF. The variable domain in full, with the rest retrieved from reference TRBV13 and TRBJ1-3, is AAGVIQSPRHLIKEKRETATLKCYPIPRHDTVYWYQQGPGQDPQFLISFYEKMQSDKGSIPDRFSAQQFSDYHSELNMSSLELGDSALYFCASSLGPAASEGSGNTIYFGEGSWLTVV.

J is TRBJ1-2 and V is TRBV7-9; TRBD1 matches 7 bases. Germline-derived CDR1 and CDR2 are SEHNR and FQNEAQ (reference sequence). The V gene end was trimmed by 4 bases and the J gene end by 7 bases; junction bases not matched to a gene: 6. This CDR3 comprises 13 residues. In DNA, the CDR3 is TGTGCCAGCAGCTCAACAGGGGTGGGTGGCTACACCTTC. This gives the protein CASSSTGVGGYTF.

The V call is TRBV28, the J call TRBJ2-7; the D is unclear. This CDR3 contains 11 residues. Trimming left V 7 bases short and J 1 base short, with 5 bases between. Germline V gene lookup returns CDR1 MDHEN and CDR2 SYDVKM. CDR3 amino acids: CASMESYEQYF. CDR3 nucleotide sequence: TGTGCCAGCATGGAGTCCTACGAGCAGTACTTC.

The V and J genes are TRBV10-3 and TRBJ1-1; 7 bases are shared with TRBD1. Germline assignment: CDR1 ENHRY and CDR2 SYGVKD. CDR3 length: 13 residues. V lost 10 bases, J lost 2 bases, and 7 bases stayed unmatched. The CDR3 spells CASRDSSNTEAFF. The CDR3 DNA reads TGTGCCAGCCGGGACAGCTCTAACACTGAAGCTTTCTTT.

The J gene is TRBJ1-1, the V gene TRBV28, with TRBD1 matching over 10 bases. Trimming took 2 bases from V and 5 from J; bases not matched to a gene: 8. Per germline, CDR1 MDHEN and CDR2 SYDVKM. The CDR3 is 16 amino acids. Written as DNA, the CDR3 is TGTGCCAGCAGTTTACGGGGGGGACAGGGGTGTACTGAAGCTTTCTTT. Its translation is CASSLRGGQGCTEAFF.

The V and J genes are TRBV7-9 and TRBJ1-4, with 10 bases lining up with TRBD1. The CDR3 is 19 amino acids. In germline, CDR1 is SEHNR, CDR2 FQNEAQ (reference sequence). With V trimmed by 4 bases and J by 3 bases, 14 bases remained unmatched. In DNA, the CDR3 is TGTGCCAGCAGCTCCCTAAGGACCGGGACAGGGGACGCTAATGAAAAACTGTTTTTT. Encoded protein: CASSSLRTGTGDANEKLFF.

This chain links TRBV5-6 with TRBJ1-5, with 8 bases lining up with TRBD1. CDR3 length: 14 residues. V lost 4 bases, J lost 5 bases, and 5 bases stayed unmatched. CDR1 is SGHDT, CDR2 YYEEEE, per germline. The CDR3 bases are TGTGCCAGCAGCCAAAAACAGGGGGATCAGCCCCAGCATTTT. This translates into CASSQKQGDQPQHF. The full variable domain, its missing parts supplied by reference TRBV5-6 and TRBJ1-5, is DAGVTQSPTHLIKTRGQQVTLRCSPKSGHDTVSWYQQALGQGPQFIFQYYEEEERQRGNFPDRFSGHQFPNYSSELNVNALLLGDSALYLCASSQKQGDQPQHFGDGTRLSIL.

Notes on this clone: Other DNA sequences in this sample translate to the same CDR3. The chain is built from TRBV27 and TRBJ1-1; 7 nucleotides line up with TRBD1. The V segment lost 4 bases and the J segment 0 bases; nucleotides outside the gene matches: 2. Germline loops: CDR1 MNHEY, CDR2 SMNVEV (reference sequence). The CDR3 spans 14 residues. CDR3 sequence reads: CASSSGQLNTEAFF. DNA of the CDR3: TGTGCCAGCAGTTCGGGACAGCTGAACACTGAAGCTTTCTTT.